This is a list of T cell receptor beta chains from one sample in a study of long-term antiretroviral therapy in people with HIV. Using immunoSEQ multiplex PCR, the repertoire was profiled, and TCRdb retains in-frame clones only, with some absent. The table shows about 28,000 clones, with 80% occurring only once. The material was unsorted PBMCs, obtained 0.3 years after starting antiretroviral therapy. These receptors originate from a man in his forties or fifties with HIV. The CDR3 runs from the conserved cysteine through the conserved F or W. Each record gives: D gene, clone size, V gene, J gene, CDR3 DNA, CDR3 protein. D genes are given only for firm matches. Some rows mark clone size as missing; the rest say once, few, many or name a class of expanded clone.

-	-	TRBV5-4	TRBJ2-7	TGTGCCAGCAGCTTGGGCCAGGCTAGGGAGCAGTACTTC	CASSLGQAREQYF
-	-	TRBV7-2	TRBJ2-7	TGTGCCAGCAGCTCGGGACTGGGTTACTACGAGCAGTACTTC	CASSSGLGYYEQYF
-	-	TRBV5-4	TRBJ1-2	TGTGCCAGCAGCTTGGGGGGGGAGGATGGCTACACCTTC	CASSLGGEDGYTF
-	-	TRBV18	TRBJ2-1	TGTGCCAGCTCGCGCCCCCAAGGCGGGGAGCAGTTCTTC	CASSRPQGGEQFF
-	-	TRBV18	TRBJ1-2	TGTGCCAGCTCACAAGGGACTAATGGCTACACCTTC	CASSQGTNGYTF
TRBD2	few	TRBV9	TRBJ2-1	TGTGCCAGCAGCCCCCCAGCTAGCGGGGGCCAGGGGTACAATGAGCAGTTCTTC	CASSPPASGGQGYNEQFF
TRBD2	-	TRBV10-2	TRBJ2-5	TGCGCCAGCTGTAACTGGGGACTAGGGGGACAAGAGACCCAGTACTTC	CASCNWGLGGQETQYF
-	-	TRBV7-9	TRBJ2-7	TGTGCCAGCAGCTCCCGGGAATCCGACTACGAGCAGTACTTC	CASSSRESDYEQYF
TRBD2	-	TRBV18	TRBJ2-5	TGTGCCAGCTCACCACAGGCGGGAGTGGAGACCCAGTACTTC	CASSPQAGVETQYF
TRBD2	-	TRBV6-6	TRBJ2-5	TGTGCCAGCAGTCCAGCGGGGGGGACCCAGTACTTC	CASSPAGGTQYF
TRBD1	-	TRBV9	TRBJ2-2	TGTGCCAGCAGCGTAGAAGGGACAGGTTCCACCGGGGAGCTGTTTTTT	CASSVEGTGSTGELFF
TRBD1	-	TRBV28	TRBJ1-6	TGTGCCAGCAGGGAGGGACAGGGAATACCCAATTCACCCCTCCACTTT	CASREGQGIPNSPLHF